Shown below are 24 T cell receptor beta chains from a single sample sequenced in a study of lymphopenia after photon versus proton radiotherapy. Assay used: immunoSEQ multiplex PCR; TCRdb lists only in-frame clones, some missing. Seen here are approximately 70,000 clones, roughly 90% observed once, and the top ten hold more than 10%. The sequenced sample was peripheral blood, obtained from a patient treated with proton-based radiotherapy. These receptors were obtained from a man older than 75 with esophageal cancer.

This chain joins TRBV7-8 and TRBJ2-2; D might be TRBD2 (6 bases). Trimming removed 5 bases at V and 2 bases at J, with 9 bases between. CDR3 length: 14 amino acids. Looked up from germline, CDR1 is SGHVS and CDR2 is FQNEAQ. CDR3 sequence: CASSPAGNTGELFF. CDR3 in DNA: TGTGCCAGCAGCCCGGCGGGAAACACCGGGGAGCTGTTTTTT. The full variable domain, completed using reference TRBV7-8 and TRBJ2-2, is GAGVSQSPRYKVAKRGQDVALRCDPISGHVSLFWYQQALGQGPEFLTYFQNEAQLDKSGLPSDRFFAERPEGSVSTLKIQRTQQEDSAVYLCASSPAGNTGELFFGEGSRLTVL.

The chain carries TRBV28 and TRBJ2-5, with a possible D match to TRBD1 (5 bases). Germline V gives CDR1 MDHEN, CDR2 SYDVKM. The CDR3 totals 16 residues. V lost 5 bases to trimming and J lost 4 bases, with 20 bases between them. In DNA, the CDR3 is TGTGCCAGCAGTACGAACCCCGACAGACGAGGAGAGACCCAGTACTTC. Its translation: CASSTNPDRRGETQYF.

V and J are TRBV6-1 and TRBJ1-2; unclear D gene. The length of the CDR3 is 10 residues. V shed 2 bases and J shed 14 bases, with 9 bases lying between them. Germline CDR1 MNHNS, CDR2 SASEGT. CDR3 protein: CASSERAATF. In DNA, the CDR3 is TGTGCCAGCAGTGAAAGGGCAGCGACCTTC.

The gene calls are TRBV7-2 and TRBJ2-5, with unresolved D. The germline V gene encodes CDR1 SGHTA and CDR2 FQGNSA. This CDR3 is 14 amino acids long. With 1 base removed from V and 4 bases from J, the gap between germline ends came to 10 bases. CDR3 DNA: TGTGCCAGCAGCTTAGAGTACGGTGGAGAGACCCAGTACTTC. Translation gives CASSLEYGGETQYF. The variable domain in full, with the rest retrieved from reference TRBV7-2 and TRBJ2-5, is GAGVSQSPSNKVTEKGKDVELRCDPISGHTALYWYRQSLGQGLEFLIYFQGNSAPDKSGLPSDRFSAERTGGSVSTLTIQRTQQEDSAVYLCASSLEYGGETQYFGPGTRLLVL.

The chain uses TRBV5-1 and TRBJ2-7; D could derive from TRBD1 or TRBD2 (5 bases each). Trimming removed 4 bases from V and 2 bases from J, with 16 bases in between. Germline V CDR1 and CDR2: SGHRS, YFSETQ. This CDR3 is 15 amino acids long. The CDR3 sequence is CASSRLRDGAYEQYF. The CDR3 nucleotides are TGCGCCAGCAGCCGCCTACGGGACGGAGCCTACGAGCAGTACTTC.

V is TRBV11-2 and J is TRBJ2-2, with D uncertain. This CDR3 has 14 residues. The germline gives CDR1 SGHAT, CDR2 FQNNGV. The V end was cut by 5 bases, the J end by 4 bases, with 11 bases between. The CDR3 here is CASSQDLGTGELFF. The CDR3 bases are TGTGCCAGCAGCCAAGATCTGGGCACCGGGGAGCTGTTTTTT.

This chain's CDR3 is CASSLSGNQPQHF. For the CDR3, the DNA is TGTGCCAGCAGTTTATCTGGCAATCAGCCCCAGCATTTT. J is TRBJ1-5 and V is TRBV28; D is unresolved. This CDR3 region has 13 residues. Trimming shortened V by 1 base and J by 2 bases, and 3 bases separated the two germline ends. CDR1 MDHEN and CDR2 SYDVKM come from the germline V gene.

The rearrangement uses TRBV6-4 and TRBJ2-2; a weak D match, TRBD1 (6 bases). The CDR3 length is 15 residues. Trimming took 0 bases from V and 6 from J, leaving 11 bases between them. Germline CDR1 is MRHNA and CDR2 is SNTAGT. CDR3 bases: TGTGCCAGCAGTGACTCGAACAGGGTTGCCGGGGAGCTGTTTTTT. This translates into CASSDSNRVAGELFF.

V and J are TRBV4-2 and TRBJ2-7; 8 positions match TRBD1. Germline CDR1 reads LGHNA; CDR2 reads YNFKEQ. The V gene end was trimmed by 3 bases and the J gene end by 5 bases; junction bases not matched to a gene: 6. This CDR3 is built from 14 residues. For the CDR3, the DNA is TGTGCCAGCAGCCATGTGGACAGGGTAAACGAGCAGTACTTC. This codes for CASSHVDRVNEQYF.

The V gene is TRBV5-8, the J gene TRBJ2-5, with D perhaps being TRBD1 or TRBD2 (6 bases each). The CDR3 length is 15 residues. V was cut by 0 bases and J by 9 bases, with 18 bases left in between. CDR1 SGHTS and CDR2 YDEGEE come from the germline V gene. CDR3 in amino acids: CASSLGQLRGEPQYF. CDR3 DNA sequence: TGTGCCAGCAGCTTGGGGCAGCTTAGGGGGGAGCCCCAGTACTTC. Full variable domain (rest looked up from reference TRBV5-8 and TRBJ2-5): EAGVTQSPTHLIKTRGQQATLRCSPISGHTSVYWYQQALGLGLQFLLWYDEGEERNRGNFPPRFSGRQFPNYSSELNVNALELEDSALYLCASSLGQLRGEPQYFGPGTRLLVL.

This clone was counted between two and nine times. The rearrangement links TRBV7-2 to TRBJ2-1; D gene ambiguous. V lost 5 bases, J lost 6 bases, and 11 bases lay in between. Germline CDR1 is SGHTA and CDR2 is FQGNSA. The CDR3 length is 13 residues. The CDR3 spells CASSRNKANEQFF. The CDR3 DNA reads as TGTGCCAGCAGCAGGAACAAAGCCAATGAGCAGTTCTTC.

The J gene is TRBJ2-2, the V gene TRBV5-1, with TRBD1 as a possible D gene (6 bases). The CDR3 is 14 amino acids. Germline V CDR1 and CDR2: SGHRS, YFSETQ. V shed 3 bases and J shed 2 bases, with 8 bases lying between them. DNA for the CDR3: TGCGCCAGCAGCTCGGGACAAAACACCGGGGAGCTGTTTTTT. Amino acids: CASSSGQNTGELFF.

This chain links TRBV7-2 with TRBJ2-3, with D perhaps assigned TRBD1 or TRBD2 (5 bases each). CDR1 is SGHTA, CDR2 FQGNSA, per germline. Trimming cost V 3 bases and J 3 bases, with 13 bases left between them. This CDR3 is built from 15 residues. This CDR3 reads CASSLGVSGTDTQYF. CDR3 DNA sequence: TGTGCCAGCAGCTTGGGGGTGTCCGGGACAGATACGCAGTATTTT.

This clone has only one observation. This sequence joins TRBV7-9 and TRBJ1-1, with D possibly TRBD1 on 6 matching bases. V dropped 1 base and J dropped 1 base, with 7 bases sitting between them. The CDR3 is 14 residues long. The germline V gene encodes CDR1 SEHNR and CDR2 FQNEAQ (reference sequence). This CDR3 reads CASSLGTANTEAFF. The CDR3 DNA follows: TGTGCCAGCAGCTTAGGGACAGCGAACACTGAAGCTTTCTTT.

This clone was counted once. V usage is TRBV7-9 and J usage is TRBJ2-1; possibly TRBD2 for D (7 bases). The germline V gene has CDR1 SEHNR and CDR2 FQNEAQ (reference sequence). The ends were cut back, 4 bases at V and 7 bases at J, with 20 bases in the middle. CDR3 length: 16 amino acids. The CDR3 reads CASSSLRGREYNEQFF. In nucleotides, the CDR3 is TGTGCCAGCAGCTCCCTCCGGGGGCGGGAGTATAATGAGCAGTTCTTC. The full variable domain, with the rest looked up from reference TRBV7-9 and TRBJ2-1, is DTGVSQNPRHKITKRGQNVTFRCDPISEHNRLYWYRQTLGQGPEFLTYFQNEAQLEKSRLLSDRFSAERPKGSFSTLEIQRTEQGDSAMYLCASSSLRGREYNEQFFGPGTRLTVL.

The gene calls are TRBV25-1 and TRBJ2-6; D is perhaps TRBD1 (6 bases). Trimming pared 1 base from V and 0 bases from J, leaving 10 bases between. CDR1 and CDR2 from the germline V gene are MGHDK and SYGVNS. The length of the CDR3 is 17 residues. The CDR3 region has the DNA TGTGCCAGCAGTGAATCGGGACACCCCTCTGGGGCCAACGTCCTGACTTTC. This gives the protein CASSESGHPSGANVLTF. The full variable domain, in which reference TRBV25-1 and TRBJ2-6 provide the parts outside the CDR3, is EADIYQTPRYLVIGTGKKITLECSQTMGHDKMYWYQQDPGMELHLIHYSYGVNSTEKGDLSSESTVSRIRTEHFPLTLESARPSHTSQYLCASSESGHPSGANVLTFGAGSRLTVL.

This chain links TRBV19 with TRBJ2-1; D is uncertain. With 3 bases removed from V and 0 bases from J, the gap between germline ends came to 12 bases. CDR1 is LNHDA, CDR2 SQIVND, per germline (reference sequence). The CDR3 consists of 16 residues. CDR3: CASSIGFLSSYNEQFF. The CDR3 DNA reads as TGTGCCAGTAGTATCGGCTTCTTGAGCTCCTACAATGAGCAGTTCTTC.

Note on this clone: This sample includes further DNA sequences coding for the same CDR3. The chain uses TRBV7-9 and TRBJ1-5, with D tentatively TRBD1 (5 bases). This CDR3 comprises 15 residues. Germline-derived CDR1 and CDR2 are SEHNR and FQNEAQ (reference sequence). V dropped 4 bases and J dropped 2 bases, with 12 bases sitting between them. This CDR3 is CASSSTEGGNQPQHF. The CDR3 nucleotides read TGTGCCAGCAGCTCGACAGAGGGAGGCAATCAGCCCCAGCATTTT.

V and J are TRBV2 and TRBJ2-5; TRBD1 agrees at 8 bases. This CDR3 contains 15 residues. V was pared by 7 bases and J by 5 bases, with 12 bases of the junction left unmatched. Germline-derived CDR1 and CDR2 are SNHLY and FYNNEI. CDR3 coding DNA: TGTGCCAGCAACCCTCGGACAGGGCATTCGGAGACCCAGTACTTC. Protein sequence: CASNPRTGHSETQYF. The full variable domain, with the rest looked up from reference TRBV2 and TRBJ2-5, is EPEVTQTPSHQVTQMGQEVILRCVPISNHLYFYWYRQILGQKVEFLVSFYNNEISEKSEIFDDQFSVERPDGSNFTLKIRSTKLEDSAMYFCASNPRTGHSETQYFGPGTRLLVL.

J is TRBJ1-1 and V is TRBV6-6, with 7 positions matching TRBD1. The CDR3 extends over 15 amino acids. V dropped 5 bases and J dropped 6; count of bases not matched to a gene: 12. Per the germline V gene, CDR1 is MNHNY and CDR2 is SVGAGI (reference sequence). The CDR3 sequence is CASSLATGTVPEAFF. CDR3 nucleotides: TGTGCCAGCAGTCTCGCGACAGGGACGGTGCCTGAAGCTTTCTTT.

This clone has a single count. The genes are TRBV29-1 and TRBJ1-1, with D possibly matching TRBD1 (6 bases). Per the germline V gene, CDR1 is SQVTM and CDR2 is ANQGSEA. The CDR3 spans 14 residues. Trimming pared 6 bases from V and 1 base from J, leaving 15 bases between. The CDR3 loop reads CSVFTGQKNTEAFF. CDR3 DNA: TGCAGCGTCTTCACGGGACAAAAGAACACTGAAGCTTTCTTT.

The gene calls are TRBV11-2 and TRBJ1-2; 10 bases fit TRBD1. J was trimmed by 7 bases and V by 5 bases; bases with no gene match: 7. The CDR3 consists of 14 residues. Germline V gene lookup returns CDR1 SGHAT and CDR2 FQNNGV. CDR3 sequence reads: CASSGGTGAAGYTF. The CDR3, as DNA: TGTGCCAGCAGCGGTGGGACAGGGGCGGCTGGCTACACCTTC.

The CDR3 here is CASSLRGTNEKLFF. In nucleotides, the CDR3 is TGCGCCAGCAGCTTGCGGGGGACAAATGAAAAACTGTTTTTT. The chain has TRBV5-1 and TRBJ1-4; D might be TRBD1 (6 bases). The germline CDR1 and CDR2 sequences are SGHRS and YFSETQ. The CDR3 loop spans 14 amino acids. V was shortened by 1 base and J by 5 bases, with 9 bases between the two germline ends.

The chain combines TRBV12-5 with TRBJ2-1; TRBD2 agrees at 14 bases. This CDR3 is built from 16 residues. The germline CDR1 and CDR2 sequences are LGHNT and FRNRAP. The V and J ends lost 5 bases and 7 bases, in that order; junction bases with no gene match: 7. The CDR3 DNA reads TGTGCTAGTGGTCCCCCGGGACTAGCGGGGGTTAATGAGCAGTTCTTC. It yields the protein CASGPPGLAGVNEQFF.